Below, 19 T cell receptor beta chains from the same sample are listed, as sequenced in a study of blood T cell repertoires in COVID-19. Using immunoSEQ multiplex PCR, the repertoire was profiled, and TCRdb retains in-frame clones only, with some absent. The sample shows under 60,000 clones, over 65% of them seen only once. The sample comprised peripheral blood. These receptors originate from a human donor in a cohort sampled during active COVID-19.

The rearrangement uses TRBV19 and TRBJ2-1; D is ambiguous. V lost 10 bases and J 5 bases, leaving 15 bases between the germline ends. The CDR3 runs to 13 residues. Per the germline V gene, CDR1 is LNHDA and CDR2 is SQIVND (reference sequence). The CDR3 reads CATGLSVNNEQFF. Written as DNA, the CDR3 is TGTGCCACCGGGTTGTCGGTTAACAATGAGCAGTTCTTC.

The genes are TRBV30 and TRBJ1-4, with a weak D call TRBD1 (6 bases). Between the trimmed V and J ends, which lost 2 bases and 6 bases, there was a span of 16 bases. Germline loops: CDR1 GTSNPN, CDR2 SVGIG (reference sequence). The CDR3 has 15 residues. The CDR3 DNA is TGTGCCTGGAGTCTAAAGGACAGACCCTATGAAAAACTGTTTTTT. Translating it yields CAWSLKDRPYEKLFF.

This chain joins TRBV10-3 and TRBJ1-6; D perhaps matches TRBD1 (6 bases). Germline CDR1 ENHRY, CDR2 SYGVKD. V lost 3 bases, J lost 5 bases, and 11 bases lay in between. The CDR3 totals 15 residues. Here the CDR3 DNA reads TGTGCCATCAGTGACAGGGACACCCATAATTCACCCCTCCACTTT. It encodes CAISDRDTHNSPLHF.

CDR3 bases: TGCGCCAGCAGCTTGTCAGGCCGTTATCAAGAGGAGACCCAGTACTTC. Encoded protein: CASSLSGRYQEETQYF. The chain employs TRBV5-1 and TRBJ2-5, with D uncertain. The CDR3 has 16 amino acids. The germline gives CDR1 SGHRS, CDR2 YFSETQ. V lost 1 base, J lost 5 bases, and 18 bases lay in between.

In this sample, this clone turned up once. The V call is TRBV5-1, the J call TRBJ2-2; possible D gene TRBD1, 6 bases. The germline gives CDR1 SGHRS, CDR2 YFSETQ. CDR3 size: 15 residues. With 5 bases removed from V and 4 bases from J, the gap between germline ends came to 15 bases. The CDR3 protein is CASRSTGISTGELFF. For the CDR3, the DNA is TGCGCCAGCAGATCTACAGGGATCTCCACCGGGGAGCTGTTTTTT.

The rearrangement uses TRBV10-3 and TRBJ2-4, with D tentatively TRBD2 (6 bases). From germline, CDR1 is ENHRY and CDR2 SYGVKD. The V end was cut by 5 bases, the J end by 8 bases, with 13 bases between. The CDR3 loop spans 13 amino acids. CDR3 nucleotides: TGTGCCATCAGTAAGGCCCAGCGGGACATTCAGTACTTC. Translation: CAISKAQRDIQYF.

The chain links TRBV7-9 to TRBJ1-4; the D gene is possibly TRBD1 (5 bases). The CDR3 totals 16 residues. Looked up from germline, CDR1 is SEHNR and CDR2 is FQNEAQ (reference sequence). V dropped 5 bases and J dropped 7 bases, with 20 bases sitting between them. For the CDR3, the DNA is TGTGCCAGCAGCCGCCGGACAAGTACCTTACCTGAAAAACTGTTTTTT. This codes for CASSRRTSTLPEKLFF.

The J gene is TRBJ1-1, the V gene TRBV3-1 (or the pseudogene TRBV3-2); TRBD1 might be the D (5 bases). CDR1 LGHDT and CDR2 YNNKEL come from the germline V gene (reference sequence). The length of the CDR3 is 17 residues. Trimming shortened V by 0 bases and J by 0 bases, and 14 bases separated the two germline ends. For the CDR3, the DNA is TGTGCCAGCAGCCAAGAGTGGGGGGTCTCAATGAACACTGAAGCTTTCTTT. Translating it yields CASSQEWGVSMNTEAFF.

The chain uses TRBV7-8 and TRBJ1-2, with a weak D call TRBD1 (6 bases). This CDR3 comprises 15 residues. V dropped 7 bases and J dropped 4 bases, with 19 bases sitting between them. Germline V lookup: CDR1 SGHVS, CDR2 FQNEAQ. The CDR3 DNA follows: TGTGCCAGCACCTCAGGGACACCCACCTCCTATGGCTACACCTTC. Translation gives CASTSGTPTSYGYTF.

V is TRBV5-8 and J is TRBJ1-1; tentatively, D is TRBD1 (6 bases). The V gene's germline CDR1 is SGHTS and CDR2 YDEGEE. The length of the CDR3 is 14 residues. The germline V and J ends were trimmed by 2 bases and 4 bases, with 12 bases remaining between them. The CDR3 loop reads CASSLWGRGTEAFF. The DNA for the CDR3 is TGTGCCAGCAGCTTATGGGGGCGCGGCACTGAAGCTTTCTTT. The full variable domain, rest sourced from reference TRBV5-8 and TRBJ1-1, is EAGVTQSPTHLIKTRGQQATLRCSPISGHTSVYWYQQALGLGLQFLLWYDEGEERNRGNFPPRFSGRQFPNYSSELNVNALELEDSALYLCASSLWGRGTEAFFGQGTRLTVV.

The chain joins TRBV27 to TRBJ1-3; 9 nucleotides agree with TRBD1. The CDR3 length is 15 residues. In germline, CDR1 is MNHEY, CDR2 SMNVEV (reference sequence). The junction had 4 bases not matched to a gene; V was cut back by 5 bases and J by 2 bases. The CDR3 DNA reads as TGTGCCAGCAGTGACAGGGGGGATCCTGGAAACACCATATATTTT. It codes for CASSDRGDPGNTIYF.

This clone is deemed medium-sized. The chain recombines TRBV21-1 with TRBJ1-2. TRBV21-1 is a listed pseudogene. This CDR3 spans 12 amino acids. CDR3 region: CARGGTHYGYTF. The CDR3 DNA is TGTGCCAGGGGGGGGACACACTATGGCTACACCTTC.

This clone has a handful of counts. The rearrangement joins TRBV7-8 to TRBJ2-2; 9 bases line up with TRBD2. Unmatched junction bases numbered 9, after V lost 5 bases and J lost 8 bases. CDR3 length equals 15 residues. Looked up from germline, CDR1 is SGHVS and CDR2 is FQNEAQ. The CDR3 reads CASSLRVAGDGELFF. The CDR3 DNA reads TGTGCCAGCAGCCTCCGGGTAGCGGGGGATGGGGAGCTGTTTTTT.

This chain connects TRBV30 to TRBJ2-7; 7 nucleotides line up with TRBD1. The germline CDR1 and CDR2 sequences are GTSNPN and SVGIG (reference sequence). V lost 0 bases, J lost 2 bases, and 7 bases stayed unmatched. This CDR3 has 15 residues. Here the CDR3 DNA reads TGTGCCTGGAGTGTCGGACAGGTACCCCCCTACGAGCAGTACTTC. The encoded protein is CAWSVGQVPPYEQYF.

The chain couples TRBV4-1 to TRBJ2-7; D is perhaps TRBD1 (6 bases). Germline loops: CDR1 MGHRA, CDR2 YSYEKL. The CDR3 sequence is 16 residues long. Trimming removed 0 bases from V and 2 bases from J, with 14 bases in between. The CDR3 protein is CASSQDQSNRAYEQYF. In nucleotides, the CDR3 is TGCGCCAGCAGCCAAGATCAGTCAAACAGGGCCTACGAGCAGTACTTC.

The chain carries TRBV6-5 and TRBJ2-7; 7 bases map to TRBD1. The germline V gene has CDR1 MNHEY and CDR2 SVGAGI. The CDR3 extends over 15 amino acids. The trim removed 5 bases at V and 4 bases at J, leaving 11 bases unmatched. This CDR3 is CASSQPAGTAYEQYF. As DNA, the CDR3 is TGTGCCAGCAGTCAACCGGCCGGGACAGCATACGAGCAGTACTTC.

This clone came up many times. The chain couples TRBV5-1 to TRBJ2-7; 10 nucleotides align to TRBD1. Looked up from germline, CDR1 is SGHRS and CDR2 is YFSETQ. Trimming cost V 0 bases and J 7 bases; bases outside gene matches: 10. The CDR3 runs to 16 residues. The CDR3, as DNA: TGCGCCAGCAGCTTGGGGGACAGGGGACGTAAGCAAGAGCAGTACTTC. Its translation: CASSLGDRGRKQEQYF.

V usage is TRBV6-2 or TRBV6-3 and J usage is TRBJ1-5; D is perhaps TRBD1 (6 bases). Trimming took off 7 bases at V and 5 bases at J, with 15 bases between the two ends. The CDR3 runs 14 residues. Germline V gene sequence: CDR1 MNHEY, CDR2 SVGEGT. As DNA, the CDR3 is TGTGCCAGCAACCCCGCACAGGGCTATCAGCCCCAGCATTTT. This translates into CASNPAQGYQPQHF.

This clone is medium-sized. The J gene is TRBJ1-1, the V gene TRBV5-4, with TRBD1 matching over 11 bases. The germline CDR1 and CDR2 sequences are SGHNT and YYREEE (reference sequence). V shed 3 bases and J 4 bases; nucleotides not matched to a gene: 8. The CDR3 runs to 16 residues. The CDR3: CASSWGGTGGLTEAFF. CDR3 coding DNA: TGTGCCAGCAGCTGGGGCGGGACAGGGGGTCTCACTGAAGCTTTCTTT.